This T cell receptor beta chain is from a study of glioma-infiltrating T cells (dated by TCRdb to about 2016). General notes on the study: Glioma tissue, non-neoplastic brain tissue and matched peripheral blood mononuclear cells were used as sources from which TCR alpha- and beta-chain repertoires were sequenced. To gauge divergence between tissue and blood T-cell populations, every tissue-infiltrating repertoire was compared against the peripheral blood repertoire from the same patient. The paired cohort was made up of three low-grade glioma patients, 7 to 9 primary glioblastoma patients and three non-glioma patients who contributed non-neoplastic brain tissue. The study at large found these results: Small numbers underpinned the group comparisons: about 8 glioblastoma patients, three low-grade glioma patients and three non-neoplastic patients. In non-neoplastic patients, VJ-independent divergence between tissue and blood fell below expectation, whereas in all gliomas, and especially in low-grade gliomas, the divergence rose above expectation. Only a very small number of CDR3 sequences turned up in both tissue and blood, a result put down to high CDR3 diversity combined with limited sampling.

Via the germline V gene (reference sequence), CDR1 is LGHDT and CDR2 YNNKEL. Including the terminal cysteine and phenylalanine, the CDR3 comprises 15 residues. The kept DNA is CDR3 alone, 45 bases in frame from the first base. V ends up 6 bases short and J 0 bases short, with an unmatched junction base count of 4. This clonotype came up a few times. This receptor's antigen is unknown. No quality values exist for individual bases; no much larger clone is one base distant. The iRepertoire nested amplicon-rescue multiplex PCR (arm-PCR) platform was used to amplify TCR alpha and beta CDR3 regions from RNA. The input for one-step reverse transcription and amplification was roughly 85-400 ng of either tissue mRNA or PBMC total RNA. Following bead purification, Illumina adapters were added by a secondary multiplex PCR, and libraries between 200 and 400 bp were gel-purified. Demultiplexing relied on internal 6-nucleotide barcodes carried by the libraries. Sequencing of the libraries was done on an Illumina MiSeq using 2x220 or 2x250 nucleotide paired-end reads. For the original study's pipeline: Paired reads were merged using FLASH 1.2.11 and aligned with BWA-MEM to the GRCh37 human genome, and TRA and TRB reads were then extracted. For V and J assignment, an IMGT-derived reference of cassette sequences and CDR3 motifs that included pseudogenes was used. Reads were translated in three frames, and productive CDR3s were defined by a C…FGXG motif without stop codons. Unique combinations of V-J cassette pair and CDR3 amino acid sequence were defined as clonotypes. Reads were filtered by Hamming distance, thresholded by each sample's sequence error rate in mapped regions. TCRdb passed the public sequencing reads through fastp at Q25 and MiXCR, retaining productive beta sequences. Each CDR3 protein appears once, grouped with its most common genes and DNA. It is TCRdb's table, rather than the study itself, that gives the V and J calls and clone size. In all, the sample holds 84,000 or so distinct CDR3 sequences, and 23% of those were seen once. The top ten constitute about 6.6% of the sample.

The TCR originated in a human donor with low-grade glioma or glioblastoma, undergoing nonglioma brain surgery, or in good health (not recorded which). The sequenced material came from glioma tissue, nonneoplastic brain tissue, or PBMCs (not recorded which). The sequence joins TRBV3-1 to TRBJ2-7; the central 11 bases match TRBD2. The CDR3 protein is CASRETSGISYEQYF. The sequence in DNA is TGTGCCAGCAGAGAGACTAGCGGGATCTCCTACGAGCAGTACTTC.